This T cell receptor beta chain was sequenced during a study of T-cell reconstitution after alpha-beta-depleted transplantation in children. This CDR3 contains 14 residues. V gave up 1 base and J gave up 5 bases, with 10 bases separating them. CDR1 SGHRS and CDR2 YFSETQ come from the germline V gene. The TCRbeta library incorporated unique molecular identifiers. TCRdb called the PCR reads again in MiXCR, with one record for every CDR3 protein. The sample yields roughly 610,000 distinct CDR3 sequences, over 9.5% seen once. This clonotype was counted only a few times. Sequencing used PBMCs from the stem cell graft donor, obtained from the stem cell graft. The V gene is TRBV5-1, the J gene TRBJ2-1; D unclear. This TCR derives from a human donor who donated a stem cell graft to a child with acute myeloid leukemia. The CDR3: CASSLLPPNNEQFF. DNA of the CDR3: TGCGCCAGCAGCTTGCTCCCCCCAAACAATGAGCAGTTCTTC.